This T cell receptor beta chain was sequenced in a study of T cell changes during pregnancy in multiple sclerosis. The length of the CDR3 is 16 residues. Trimming cost V 0 bases and J 4 bases; bases outside gene matches: 5. Looked up from germline, CDR1 is SGHVS and CDR2 is FNYEAQ. Method: immunoSEQ multiplex PCR; TCRdb's copy keeps in-frame clones and lacks some. The sample includes tens of thousands of clones, around 94% of them seen just once. The rearrangement links TRBV7-6 to TRBJ2-3; TRBD1 matches at 9 bases. This specimen consisted of peripheral blood, obtained in the third trimester of pregnancy. The sequence came from a female donor in good health, enrolled as a control in a pregnancy study. This chain's CDR3 is CASSLAPGQGSDTQYF. In DNA, the CDR3 is TGTGCCAGCAGCTTAGCGCCGGGACAGGGATCAGATACGCAGTATTTT.